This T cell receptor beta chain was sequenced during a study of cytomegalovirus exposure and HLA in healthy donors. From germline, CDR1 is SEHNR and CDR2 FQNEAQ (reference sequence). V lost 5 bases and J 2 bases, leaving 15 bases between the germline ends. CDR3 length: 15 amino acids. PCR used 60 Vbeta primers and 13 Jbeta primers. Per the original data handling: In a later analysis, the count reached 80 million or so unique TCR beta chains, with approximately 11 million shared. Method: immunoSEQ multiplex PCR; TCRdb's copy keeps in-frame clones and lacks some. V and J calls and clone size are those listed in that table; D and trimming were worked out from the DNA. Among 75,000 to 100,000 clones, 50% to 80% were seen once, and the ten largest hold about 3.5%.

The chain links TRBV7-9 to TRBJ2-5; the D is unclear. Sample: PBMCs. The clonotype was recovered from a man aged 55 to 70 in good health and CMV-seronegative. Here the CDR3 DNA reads TGTGCCAGCAGCCTAACGGTAACAGATCAAGAGACCCAGTACTTC. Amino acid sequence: CASSLTVTDQETQYF.